This is a list of T cell receptor beta chains from one sample in a study of CD8 T cells in ankylosing spondylitis. TCRdb re-called the 5' RACE reads with MiXCR, one entry per CDR3 protein. The sample has a few hundred thousand distinct CDR3 sequences; under 8.5% are singletons. The sample was blood, either unsorted or a sorted T cell fraction (not recorded which). These receptors all come from a male donor with ankylosing spondylitis. The CDR3 runs from the conserved cysteine through the conserved F or W. A D gene is named only where the DNA matches it firmly. Clone size is stated in some rows and not others, as once, few, many or a class when expanded.

clone_size j_call v_call d_call cdr3_aa cdr3_nt
few TRBJ2-3 TRBV12-3/TRBV12-4 TRBD2 CASSLALWGLDTDTQYF TGTGCCAGCAGTTTAGCGCTATGGGGACTAGACACAGATACGCAGTATTTT
few TRBJ2-3 TRBV11-2 TRBD2 CASSLDMASGSTDTQYF TGTGCCAGCAGCTTAGATATGGCTAGCGGTAGCACAGATACGCAGTATTTT
few TRBJ2-5 TRBV5-1 TRBD2 CASSLGVAGGWEETQYF TGCGCCAGCAGCTTGGGAGTAGCGGGAGGATGGGAAGAGACCCAGTACTTC
many TRBJ2-5 TRBV6-1 - CASSPGPLPQETQYF TGTGCCAGCAGTCCCGGGCCGCTCCCCCAAGAGACCCAGTACTTC
many TRBJ2-3 TRBV18 - CASSPTGPRGPDTQYF TGTGCCAGCTCACCAACAGGACCACGTGGGCCAGATACGCAGTATTTT
many TRBJ1-1 TRBV15 - CATSRDFLTIVEAFF TGTGCCACCAGCAGAGATTTCTTGACCATAGTTGAAGCTTTCTTT
many TRBJ2-2 TRBV6-5 TRBD1 CASSSGDRTGELFF TGTGCCAGCAGTTCAGGGGACAGAACCGGGGAGCTGTTTTTT
many TRBJ2-2 TRBV5-1 TRBD1 CASSRQGNTGELFF TGCGCCAGCAGCCGACAGGGGAACACCGGGGAGCTGTTTTTT
- TRBJ2-5 TRBV7-2 - CASSLLTPKETQYF TGTGCCAGCAGCTTGCTTACTCCGAAAGAGACCCAGTACTTC
many TRBJ2-1 TRBV7-3 TRBD2 CASSLKLAGSYNEQFF TGTGCCAGCAGCTTAAAGCTAGCGGGCTCCTACAATGAGCAGTTCTTC
many TRBJ2-1 TRBV29-1 TRBD2 CSSAGLAGGDEQFF TGCAGCTCGGCGGGACTAGCGGGGGGGGATGAGCAGTTCTTC
few TRBJ2-7 TRBV20-1 TRBD1 CSAPDRRYEQYF TGCAGTGCCCCGGACAGGCGGTACGAGCAGTACTTC
- TRBJ2-1 TRBV18 TRBD1 CASSPRAGGNEQFF TGTGCCAGCTCACCACGGGCAGGGGGCAATGAGCAGTTCTTC
many TRBJ1-2 TRBV9 TRBD1 CASSANPGQGFIGYGYTF TGTGCCAGCAGCGCAAACCCGGGACAGGGGTTTATCGGCTATGGCTACACCTTC
few TRBJ2-2 TRBV29-1 - CSVGSGPTATGELFF TGCAGCGTTGGTTCTGGCCCGACTGCAACCGGGGAGCTGTTTTTT
- TRBJ2-3 TRBV14 - CASSLKGQGTDTQYF TGTGCCAGCAGCCTAAAGGGCCAGGGAACAGATACGCAGTATTTT
many TRBJ2-1 TRBV20-1 TRBD1 CSAGTGDLYNEQFF TGCAGTGCTGGGACAGGCGATCTCTACAATGAGCAGTTCTTC
many TRBJ1-1 TRBV20-1 - CSASPPGVEAFF TGCAGTGCTAGCCCCCCGGGAGTTGAAGCTTTCTTT
few TRBJ2-1 TRBV7-8 - CASSRSPALNEQFF TGTGCCAGCAGCCGTTCCCCCGCCCTCAATGAGCAGTTCTTC
- TRBJ2-1 TRBV4-1 TRBD2 CASSQLAGAVSNEQFF TGCGCCAGCAGCCAATTAGCGGGAGCGGTGAGCAATGAGCAGTTCTTC
many TRBJ2-7 TRBV5-1 - CASSLEGGVRYEQYF TGCGCCAGCAGCTTGGAAGGGGGAGTGCGGTACGAGCAGTACTTC
- TRBJ2-1 TRBV11-1 TRBD2 CASSPVIADWGGRPEQFF TGTGCCAGCAGCCCTGTTATCGCTGATTGGGGGGGGAGACCAGAGCAGTTCTTC
few TRBJ2-3 TRBV19 TRBD2 CASSLRTSGLAGGPTDTQYF TGTGCCAGTAGTCTCAGGACGTCGGGACTAGCGGGAGGGCCGACAGATACGCAGTATTTT
few TRBJ2-3 TRBV11-2 TRBD2 CASSLDLLASGSSSDTQYF TGTGCCAGCAGCTTAGATCTCCTTGCTAGCGGGAGTTCGTCAGATACGCAGTATTTT
- TRBJ1-3 TRBV12-3/TRBV12-4 - CASREQGTSGNTIYF TGTGCCAGCAGAGAGCAGGGAACCTCTGGAAACACCATATATTTT
- TRBJ2-1 TRBV9 TRBD2 CASSVDIAGEWAHGAFSSYNEQFF TGTGCCAGCAGCGTAGATATAGCGGGAGAGTGGGCCCACGGGGCATTTAGCTCCTACAATGAGCAGTTCTTC
few TRBJ1-4 TRBV11-2 - CASSRVGGGEEKLFF TGTGCCAGCAGCCGCGTAGGAGGGGGGGAAGAAAAACTGTTTTTT
many TRBJ2-3 TRBV10-3 - CASTGASTDTQYF TGTGCCTCAACAGGAGCTAGCACAGATACGCAGTATTTT
few TRBJ2-7 TRBV20-1 TRBD2 CSALGLAVYEQYF TGCAGTGCTTTAGGACTAGCGGTTTACGAGCAGTACTTC
- TRBJ1-2 TRBV6-5 TRBD1 CASSYAGTAEGYGYTF TGTGCCAGCAGTTACGCCGGGACAGCAGAAGGCTATGGCTACACCTTC
few TRBJ2-6 TRBV5-1 - CASSRSWAGGAGANVLTF TGCGCCAGCAGCCGTTCCTGGGCCGGAGGGGCAGGGGCCAACGTCCTGACTTTC
many TRBJ2-7 TRBV12-3/TRBV12-4 TRBD1 CASTRSGTAYEQYF TGTGCCAGCACCCGGTCCGGGACAGCCTACGAGCAGTACTTC
- TRBJ2-3 TRBV29-1 - CSVQGGFWDTQYF TGCAGCGTCCAGGGGGGATTCTGGGATACGCAGTATTTT
- TRBJ2-7 TRBV5-1 - CASSESWNPGRNYEQYF TGCGCCAGCAGCGAGAGCTGGAATCCGGGACGCAACTACGAGCAGTACTTC
once TRBJ2-2 TRBV7-3 - CASSLLVTGELFF TGTGCCAGCAGCTTATTGGTTACCGGGGAGCTGTTTTTT
- TRBJ2-1 TRBV12-3/TRBV12-4 TRBD2 CASSNGLAGSYNEQFF TGTGCCAGCAGTAACGGACTAGCCGGCTCCTACAATGAGCAGTTCTTC
- TRBJ1-1 TRBV18 - CASSPLADAEAFF TGTGCCAGCTCACCATTAGCAGACGCTGAAGCTTTCTTT
many TRBJ1-4 TRBV6-1 - CASSPPGVTNEKLFF TGTGCCAGCAGTCCCCCGGGTGTAACTAATGAAAAACTGTTTTTT
few TRBJ2-3 TRBV29-1 - CSVAAPATTDTQYF TGCAGCGTTGCAGCGCCCGCGACGACAGATACGCAGTATTTT